The 25 T cell receptor beta chains given below trace back to one sample, sequenced in a study of T cells in localized non-small cell lung cancer. The repertoire was sequenced with immunoSEQ multiplex PCR; TCRdb's copy has only in-frame clones and lacks some. The table includes about 27,000 clones, about 88% detected once. The specimen comprised peripheral blood, sampled before any cancer treatment. These receptors were obtained from a female donor of 60 years or more with stage II squamous cell lung carcinoma.

The chain uses TRBV7-2 and TRBJ2-3; TRBD1 matches at 8 bases. CDR1 and CDR2 (germline): SGHTA, FQGNSA. The CDR3 totals 15 residues. Trimming took 5 bases from V and 1 from J; bases not matched to a gene: 5. The CDR3 loop is CASSQMGQGTDTQYF. DNA of the CDR3: TGTGCCAGCAGCCAAATGGGACAGGGCACAGATACGCAGTATTTT.

The CDR3 region is CASSFSPMNSPLHF. The CDR3 DNA sequence: TGTGCCAGCAGTTTTAGCCCCATGAATTCACCCCTCCACTTT. This chain uses TRBV28 with TRBJ1-6; D gene unclear. Trimming stripped 3 bases from V and 7 bases from J, with 10 bases between. Germline lookup yields CDR1 MDHEN and CDR2 SYDVKM. CDR3 length: 14 amino acids.

This sequence joins TRBV11-2 and TRBJ2-7; D unresolved. V gave up 5 bases and J gave up 3 bases, with 5 bases separating them. The germline V gene encodes CDR1 SGHAT and CDR2 FQNNGV. The CDR3 is 11 amino acids. The CDR3 loop is CASSRSYEQYF. The CDR3 DNA follows: TGTGCCAGCAGCCGCAGCTACGAGCAGTACTTC.

This clone was seen a handful of times. The chain employs TRBV29-1 and TRBJ1-4, with a weak D call TRBD1 (6 bases). V lost 4 bases, J lost 8 bases, and 8 bases lay in between. Germline-derived CDR1 and CDR2 are SQVTM and ANQGSEA. CDR3 length equals 11 residues. The CDR3 DNA sequence: TGCAGCGTTGTTACAGGGGAAAAACTGTTTTTT. Translated, it gives CSVVTGEKLFF. Full variable domain (remainder filled in from reference TRBV29-1 and TRBJ1-4): SAVISQKPSRDICQRGTSLTIQCQVDSQVTMMFWYRQQPGQSLTLIATANQGSEATYESGFVIDKFPISRPNLTFSTLTVSNMSPEDSSIYLCSVVTGEKLFFGSGTQLSVL.

The chain links TRBV7-2 to TRBJ1-4; D is ambiguous. V was clipped by 2 bases and J by 2 bases, with 6 bases between them. The germline gives CDR1 SGHTA, CDR2 FQGNSA. The CDR3 has 14 amino acids. The CDR3 loop is CASSLRRTNEKLFF. As DNA, the CDR3 is TGTGCCAGCAGCTTAAGGAGGACTAATGAAAAACTGTTTTTT.

DNA of the CDR3: TGTGCCAGCAGTGACGGAGCGGGAGTGGATACGCAGTATTTT. It encodes CASSDGAGVDTQYF. The gene calls are TRBV6-4 and TRBJ2-3; 8 positions match TRBD2. Trimming took 2 bases from V and 6 from J; bases not matched to a gene: 4. This CDR3 has 14 amino acids. Per the germline V gene, CDR1 is MRHNA and CDR2 is SNTAGT.

This clone was seen only once. V usage is TRBV6-6 and J usage is TRBJ2-4, with 10 bases fitting TRBD1. The CDR3 extends over 15 amino acids. After removal of 4 bases from V and 12 bases from J, the junction contained 12 bases not matched to a gene. Looked up from germline, CDR1 is MNHNY and CDR2 is SVGAGI (reference sequence). The DNA for the CDR3 is TGTGCCAGCAGTTCCCTCGAACCGGGACAGGGGACTCAGTACTTC. Translating it yields CASSSLEPGQGTQYF.

The chain has TRBV5-6 and TRBJ2-2; D tentatively fits TRBD1 or TRBD2 (6 bases each). The germline gives CDR1 SGHDT, CDR2 YYEEEE. V lost 1 base and J lost 4, with 14 bases in between. This CDR3 contains 16 residues. The CDR3 region has the DNA TGTGCCAGCAGCTTGAGGGGGGCCCCCTTCACCGGGGAGCTGTTTTTT. It translates to CASSLRGAPFTGELFF.

The chain carries TRBV5-5 and TRBJ1-2; a possible D gene is TRBD1 (5 bases). Trimming removed 4 bases at V and 3 bases at J, with 19 bases between. The CDR3 contains 16 residues. Looked up from germline, CDR1 is SGHKS and CDR2 is YYEKEE (reference sequence). The CDR3 is CASSEHGTPGDYGYTF. CDR3 in DNA: TGTGCCAGCAGCGAGCACGGGACCCCGGGGGACTATGGCTACACCTTC.

The rearrangement uses TRBV6-5 and TRBJ2-7; TRBD1 agrees at 8 bases. The CDR3 covers 15 residues. V shed 6 bases, J shed 3 bases, and the junction held 10 bases outside the gene matches. CDR1 is MNHEY and CDR2 is SVGAGI in the germline V gene. Written as DNA, the CDR3 is TGTGCCAGCAGGGACGACAGGGGCCTAAGCTACGAGCAGTACTTC. Its translation: CASRDDRGLSYEQYF.

This clone was counted a few times. This chain joins TRBV28 and TRBJ1-2; 9 positions match TRBD1. The ends lost 6 bases at V and 5 bases at J; junction bases unmatched: 10. The germline V gene encodes CDR1 MDHEN and CDR2 SYDVKM. CDR3 length equals 15 residues. As DNA, the CDR3 is TGTGCCAGCAGCGTAACCCCAGGGACAGGGTATGGCTACACCTTC. The encoded protein is CASSVTPGTGYGYTF.

The rearrangement uses TRBV11-2 and TRBJ2-3; 15 bases match TRBD2. This CDR3 contains 18 residues. Unmatched junction bases numbered 7, after V lost 6 bases and J lost 0 bases. Germline CDR1 reads SGHAT; CDR2 reads FQNNGV. CDR3 DNA: TGTGCCAGCAGGTGGACTAGCGGGAGGGCCTCTAGCACAGATACGCAGTATTTT. It is translated as CASRWTSGRASSTDTQYF.

The gene calls are TRBV14 and TRBJ1-2; no firm D call. Trimming cost V 0 bases and J 1 base, with 6 bases left between them. Germline V lookup: CDR1 SGHDN, CDR2 FVKESK. The CDR3 is made up of 14 amino acids. CDR3 DNA: TGTGCCAGCAGCCAAGAAACGCTTAACTATGGCTACACCTTC. It codes for CASSQETLNYGYTF. The full variable domain, with the rest looked up from reference TRBV14 and TRBJ1-2, is EAGVTQFPSHSVIEKGQTVTLRCDPISGHDNLYWYRRVMGKEIKFLLHFVKESKQDESGMPNNRFLAERTGGTYSTLKVQPAELEDSGVYFCASSQETLNYGYTFGSGTRLTVV.

This sequence joins TRBV19 and TRBJ1-5, with TRBD1 matching 8 bases. CDR1 is LNHDA, CDR2 SQIVND, per germline (reference sequence). The CDR3 has 16 residues. V lost 3 bases to trimming and J lost 4 bases; unmatched junction nucleotides: 8. The CDR3 sequence: CASSMGLQGVNQPQHF. The CDR3, as DNA: TGTGCCAGTAGTATGGGGTTACAGGGGGTTAATCAGCCCCAGCATTTT.

The chain joins TRBV6-4 to TRBJ2-7, with a weak D call TRBD2 (5 bases). Germline values: CDR1 MRHNA, CDR2 SNTAGT. This CDR3 contains 13 residues. The V end was cut by 4 bases, the J end by 6 bases, with 13 bases between. In DNA form, the CDR3 reads TGTGCCAGCAGTGTGAAACTAGAGACCGAGCAGTACTTC. It encodes CASSVKLETEQYF.

The chain employs TRBV5-1 and TRBJ2-2, with D perhaps TRBD2 (6 bases). Germline lookup yields CDR1 SGHRS and CDR2 YFSETQ. Trimming pared 4 bases from V and 0 bases from J, leaving 10 bases between. The CDR3 consists of 15 residues. CDR3 sequence reads: CASSPWGANTGELFF. The CDR3 coding sequence is TGCGCCAGCAGCCCGTGGGGGGCGAACACCGGGGAGCTGTTTTTT.

CDR3 residues: CASTRRLGGQETQYF. The CDR3 nucleotides read TGTGCCAGCACAAGAAGACTGGGTGGCCAAGAGACCCAGTACTTC. The rearrangement uses TRBV28 and TRBJ2-5, with D hard to call. The CDR3 is 15 residues long. Trimming took 7 bases from V and 1 from J, leaving 16 bases between them. Germline CDR1 is MDHEN and CDR2 is SYDVKM.

This clone was counted a single time. This chain joins TRBV28 and TRBJ1-3; the D gene is possibly TRBD1 (6 bases). Trimming pared 4 bases from V and 2 bases from J, leaving 12 bases between. In germline, CDR1 is MDHEN, CDR2 SYDVKM. There are 15 residues in the CDR3. In nucleotides, the CDR3 is TGTGCCAGCAGTTCCACAGGGTTTGCTGGAAACACCATATATTTT. Its translation: CASSSTGFAGNTIYF.

The chain links TRBV6-5 to TRBJ1-6; D possibly corresponds to TRBD1 (5 bases). Germline CDR1 and CDR2: MNHEY and SVGAGI. This CDR3 has 13 residues. Trimming cost V 8 bases and J 6 bases, with 11 bases left between them. The CDR3: CASRGGTNSPLHF. The CDR3, as DNA: TGTGCCAGCCGTGGGGGGACTAATTCACCCCTCCACTTT.

V and J are TRBV19 and TRBJ2-5; D gene ambiguous. This CDR3 contains 14 residues. In germline, CDR1 is LNHDA, CDR2 SQIVND (reference sequence). Trimming took 5 bases from V and 0 from J, leaving 10 bases between them. In nucleotides, the CDR3 is TGTGCCAGTAGTCCTCGGGTGGACCAAGAGACCCAGTACTTC. Protein product: CASSPRVDQETQYF.

J is TRBJ1-5 and V is TRBV7-9; 8 nucleotides match TRBD1. The CDR3 covers 14 residues. Germline trimming cut 3 bases from V and 4 bases from J; bases unmatched to any gene: 2. Germline V gene data show CDR1 as SEHNR and CDR2 as FQNEAQ (reference sequence). CDR3 sequence (DNA): TGTGCCAGCAGCTTTACAGGGGGGAATCAGCCCCAGCATTTT. Translation gives CASSFTGGNQPQHF.

The V call is TRBV29-1, the J call TRBJ2-5, with D possibly TRBD2 on 5 matching bases. The CDR3 is 16 amino acids. Between the trimmed V and J ends, which lost 0 bases and 4 bases, there was a span of 18 bases. Per the germline V gene, CDR1 is SQVTM and CDR2 is ANQGSEA. The CDR3 sequence is CSVEDPKRIVSETQYF. The DNA of the CDR3 is TGCAGCGTTGAAGATCCGAAGCGGATAGTATCAGAGACCCAGTACTTC.

The gene calls are TRBV6-5 and TRBJ2-7; TRBD2 matches 7 bases. Germline lookup yields CDR1 MNHEY and CDR2 SVGAGI. The V gene end was trimmed by 6 bases and the J gene end by 4 bases; junction bases not matched to a gene: 6. The CDR3 loop spans 13 amino acids. The chain's CDR3 is CASSRDYKYEQYF. Written as DNA, the CDR3 is TGTGCCAGCAGCCGGGACTACAAATACGAGCAGTACTTC.

The V gene is TRBV5-1, the J gene TRBJ1-2; TRBD1 might be the D (5 bases). Germline V CDR1 and CDR2: SGHRS, YFSETQ. V dropped 0 bases and J dropped 1 base, with 7 bases sitting between them. This CDR3 has 14 amino acids. CDR3 region: CASSLAGINYGYTF. The DNA for the CDR3 is TGCGCCAGCAGCTTGGCAGGGATTAACTATGGCTACACCTTC.

V and J are TRBV18 and TRBJ1-3; D is ambiguous. The CDR3 totals 14 residues. Germline V gene sequence: CDR1 KGHSH, CDR2 LQKENI. V lost 5 bases, J lost 0 bases, and 8 bases lay in between. CDR3 in amino acids: CASSSDISGNTIYF. The CDR3 coding sequence is TGTGCCAGCTCATCCGACATCTCTGGAAACACCATATATTTT.